These 17 T cell receptor beta chains were all obtained from the same sample, sequenced in a study of T cells in Graves' hyperthyroidism and ophthalmopathy. The source material, RNA transcripts, was used to amplify TCR beta CDR3 regions. When the TCR CDR3 underwent first-round RT-PCR, the HTBI primer set was used. Each CDR3 protein gets one entry after TCRdb re-called the multiplex PCR reads with MiXCR. The sample consists of some 400,000 distinct CDR3 sequences, about 15% of them appearing once. The specimen was blood. These TCRs come from a woman aged 55-69 years with Graves' hyperthyroidism.

This clonotype was counted ten times or more. This rearrangement joins TRBV20-1 to TRBJ2-3, with TRBD2 matching over 9 bases. Germline loops: CDR1 DFQATT, CDR2 SNEGSKA (reference sequence). The CDR3 is 13 residues long. V shed 5 bases and J 6 bases; nucleotides not matched to a gene: 6. The CDR3: CSARLAAGDTQYF. CDR3 nucleotides: TGCAGTGCTCGACTAGCGGCGGGGGATACGCAGTATTTT.

This clonotype occurred a few times. V is TRBV6-1 and J is TRBJ2-3; 16 positions agree with TRBD2. V gave up 8 bases and J gave up 4 bases; unmatched junction bases: 3. The CDR3 extends over 15 amino acids. CDR1 MNHNS and CDR2 SASEGT come from the germline V gene. CDR3 sequence (DNA): TGTGCCAGCCCAGGGACTAGCGGGAGGGCAGATACGCAGTATTTT. Protein product: CASPGTSGRADTQYF.

Comment on this clonotype: A much larger clone sits a single nucleotide away, making a read error possible. The chain recombines TRBV3-1 with TRBJ2-1; the D gene is possibly TRBD2 (6 bases). Germline CDR1 LGHDT, CDR2 YNNKEL (reference sequence). This CDR3 comprises 14 residues. In nucleotides, the CDR3 is TGTGCCGGCAGCCAAGTCGGGGGTGACAATGAGCAGTTCTTC. This gives the protein CAGSQVGGDNEQFF.

The rearrangement uses TRBV28 and TRBJ2-4; D is unclear. V was trimmed by 4 bases and J by 9 bases, leaving 13 bases between them. Germline V gene lookup returns CDR1 MDHEN and CDR2 SYDVKM. The CDR3 spans 13 residues. For the CDR3, the DNA is TGTGCCAGCAGTTATGGATCCCAGAGCATTCAGTACTTC. Its translation: CASSYGSQSIQYF.

V usage is TRBV24-1 and J usage is TRBJ1-5; TRBD1 matches at 8 bases. The CDR3 has 15 residues. Trimming at V came to 5 bases and at J to 0 bases, leaving 2 bases not matched to a gene. CDR1 is KGHDR and CDR2 is SFDVKD in the germline V gene. The CDR3 reads CATSGTGSSNQPQHF. The CDR3 DNA follows: TGTGCCACCAGTGGGACAGGGTCTAGCAATCAGCCCCAGCATTTT.

The chain has TRBV6-5 and TRBJ1-1; D gene ambiguous. Trimming took off 2 bases at V and 0 bases at J, with 10 bases between the two ends. Germline V gene sequence: CDR1 MNHEY, CDR2 SVGAGI. The CDR3 totals 15 residues. The CDR3 spells CASSYSVGMNTEAFF. Here the CDR3 DNA reads TGTGCCAGCAGTTACAGCGTCGGAATGAACACTGAAGCTTTCTTT.

This clonotype has ten or more counts. This chain connects TRBV5-1 to TRBJ2-7, with 8 bases that match TRBD2. CDR3 length equals 16 residues. Germline CDR1 and CDR2: SGHRS and YFSETQ. After removal of 0 bases from V and 1 base from J, the junction contained 6 bases not matched to a gene. DNA of the CDR3: TGCGCCAGCAGCTTGGGGTTCAGCGGGGGTTCCTACGAGCAGTACTTC. Translated, it gives CASSLGFSGGSYEQYF.

This clonotype has a count of ten or more. This chain uses TRBV9 with TRBJ1-4; D uncertain. Germline loops: CDR1 SGDLS, CDR2 YYNGEE. The V and J ends lost 2 bases and 3 bases respectively, with 14 bases between them. The length of the CDR3 is 16 residues. CDR3 in amino acids: CASSVEPPGANEKLFF. The DNA of the CDR3 is TGTGCCAGCAGCGTCGAGCCGCCAGGAGCTAATGAAAAACTGTTTTTT.

In its sample, this clonotype was seen a few times. CDR3: CASSLGGFENQYF. DNA for the CDR3: TGTGCCAGCAGTTTGGGAGGCTTCGAGAATCAGTACTTC. This chain links TRBV12-3 or TRBV12-4 with TRBJ2-4; maybe TRBD2 (6 bases). The CDR3 covers 13 residues. Between the trimmed V and J ends, which lost 3 bases and 12 bases, there was a span of 15 bases.

This clonotype was seen a few times. The chain uses TRBV29-1 and TRBJ1-1, with 8 positions matching TRBD1. V was pared by 7 bases and J by 1 base, with 5 bases of the junction left unmatched. Germline CDR1 SQVTM, CDR2 ANQGSEA. CDR3 size: 13 residues. As DNA, the CDR3 is TGCAGCGGATCAGGGGGCCCGAACACTGAAGCTTTCTTT. Protein sequence: CSGSGGPNTEAFF.

At least ten counts were recorded for this clonotype. The chain is built from TRBV20-1 and TRBJ1-2; TRBD1 aligns across 10 bases. V lost 4 bases to trimming and J lost 8 bases; unmatched junction nucleotides: 7. Per germline, CDR1 DFQATT and CDR2 SNEGSKA (reference sequence). The CDR3 runs to 13 residues. CDR3 loop: CSATSGTGAGYTF. The CDR3 DNA reads as TGCAGTGCTACTTCCGGGACAGGGGCCGGCTACACCTTC.

The J gene is TRBJ2-2, the V gene TRBV12-3 or TRBV12-4, with TRBD2 matching over 11 bases. The CDR3 runs to 16 residues. J lost 5 bases, V lost 7 bases, and 9 bases had no gene match. CDR3 protein: CASTPRGTSGTGELFF. CDR3 DNA sequence: TGTGCCAGCACCCCGAGGGGGACTAGCGGTACCGGGGAGCTGTTTTTT.

This clonotype was counted ten times or more. This chain connects TRBV5-1 to TRBJ2-3; 7 bases are a match to TRBD2. The V gene's germline CDR1 is SGHRS and CDR2 YFSETQ. V shed 2 bases and J 0 bases; nucleotides not matched to a gene: 6. CDR3 length equals 16 residues. For the CDR3, the DNA is TGCGCCAGCAGCTTAACTAGCGCATCCAGCACAGATACGCAGTATTTT. Translating it yields CASSLTSASSTDTQYF. The full variable domain, with the rest looked up from reference TRBV5-1 and TRBJ2-3, is KAGVTQTPRYLIKTRGQQVTLSCSPISGHRSVSWYQQTPGQGLQFLFEYFSETQRNKGNFPGRFSGRQFSNSRSEMNVSTLELGDSALYLCASSLTSASSTDTQYFGPGTRLTVL.

Points on this clonotype: A much bigger clone sits one base away, suggesting this may be a read error. The chain combines TRBV9 with TRBJ1-4, with 10 positions matching TRBD1. Losses at the gene ends were 4 bases for V and 10 bases for J; bases not matched to a gene: 10. This CDR3 has 15 residues. The germline CDR1 and CDR2 sequences are SGDLS and YYNGEE. CDR3 region: CASSSPGQGHGKLFF. The CDR3 DNA reads TGTGCCAGCAGCTCTCCGGGACAGGGGCATGGAAAACTGTTTTTT.

This clonotype was seen a few times. The chain is built from TRBV28 and TRBJ2-7; either TRBD1 or TRBD2 may supply D (6 bases each). CDR1 and CDR2 from the germline V gene are MDHEN and SYDVKM. The CDR3 extends over 14 amino acids. The V end lost 6 bases, the J end lost 2 bases, and 14 bases lay between the germline ends. CDR3 in amino acids: CASRGWRGAYEQYF. The CDR3 DNA reads as TGTGCCAGCAGGGGCTGGAGGGGGGCCTACGAGCAGTACTTC. Full variable domain (remainder filled in from reference TRBV28 and TRBJ2-7): DVKVTQSSRYLVKRTGEKVFLECVQDMDHENMFWYRQDPGLGLRLIYFSYDVKMKEKGDIPEGYSVSREKKERFSLILESASTNQTSMYLCASRGWRGAYEQYFGPGTRLTVT.

The rearrangement links TRBV3-1 to TRBJ2-7, with 15 bases identical to TRBD2. J was trimmed by 5 bases and V by 2 bases; bases with no gene match: 10. The CDR3 has 18 amino acids. CDR1 LGHDT and CDR2 YNNKEL come from the germline V gene (reference sequence). The CDR3 DNA reads as TGTGCCAGCAGCCAATTCAAGCCCGGGACTAGCGGGAGGAACGAGCAGTACTTC. This codes for CASSQFKPGTSGRNEQYF.

This clonotype came up many times. The chain couples TRBV2 to TRBJ1-1; D ambiguous. Trimming pared 2 bases from V and 0 bases from J, leaving 4 bases between. The length of the CDR3 is 13 residues. CDR1 is SNHLY, CDR2 FYNNEI, per germline. CDR3 in amino acids: CASSEHMNTEAFF. DNA of the CDR3: TGTGCCAGCAGTGAACACATGAACACTGAAGCTTTCTTT.